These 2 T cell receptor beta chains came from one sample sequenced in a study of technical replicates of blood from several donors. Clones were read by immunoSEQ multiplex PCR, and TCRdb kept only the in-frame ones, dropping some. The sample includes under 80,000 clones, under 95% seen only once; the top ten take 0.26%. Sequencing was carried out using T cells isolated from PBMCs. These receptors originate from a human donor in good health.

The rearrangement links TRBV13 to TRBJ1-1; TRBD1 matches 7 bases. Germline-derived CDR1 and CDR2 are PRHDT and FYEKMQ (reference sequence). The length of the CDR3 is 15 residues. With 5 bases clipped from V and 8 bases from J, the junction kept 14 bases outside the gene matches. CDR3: CASSPDSTKQGEAFF. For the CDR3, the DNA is TGTGCCAGCAGCCCCGACTCAACTAAACAGGGGGAAGCTTTCTTT.

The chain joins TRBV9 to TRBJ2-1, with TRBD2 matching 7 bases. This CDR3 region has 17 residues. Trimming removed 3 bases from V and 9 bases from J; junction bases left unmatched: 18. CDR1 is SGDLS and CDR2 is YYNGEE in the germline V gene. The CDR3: CASSAPKGELASVEQFF. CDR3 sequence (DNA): TGTGCCAGCAGCGCTCCAAAGGGAGAACTAGCGTCTGTTGAGCAGTTCTTC.